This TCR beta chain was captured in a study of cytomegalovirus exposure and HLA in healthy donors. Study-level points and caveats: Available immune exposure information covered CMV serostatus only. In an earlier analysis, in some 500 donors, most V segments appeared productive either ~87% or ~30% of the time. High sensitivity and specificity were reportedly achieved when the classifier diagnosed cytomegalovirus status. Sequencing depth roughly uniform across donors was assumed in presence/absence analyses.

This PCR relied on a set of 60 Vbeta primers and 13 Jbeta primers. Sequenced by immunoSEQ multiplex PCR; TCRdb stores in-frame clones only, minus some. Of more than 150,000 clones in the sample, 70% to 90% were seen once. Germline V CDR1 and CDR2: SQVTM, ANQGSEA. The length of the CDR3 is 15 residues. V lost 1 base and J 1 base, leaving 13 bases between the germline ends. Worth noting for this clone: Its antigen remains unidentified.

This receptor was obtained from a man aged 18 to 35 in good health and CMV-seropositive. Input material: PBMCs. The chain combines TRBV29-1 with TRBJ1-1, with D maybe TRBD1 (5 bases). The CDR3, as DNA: TGCAGCGTTGAAGGACACCGGGACTCGAACACTGAAGCTTTCTTT. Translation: CSVEGHRDSNTEAFF.